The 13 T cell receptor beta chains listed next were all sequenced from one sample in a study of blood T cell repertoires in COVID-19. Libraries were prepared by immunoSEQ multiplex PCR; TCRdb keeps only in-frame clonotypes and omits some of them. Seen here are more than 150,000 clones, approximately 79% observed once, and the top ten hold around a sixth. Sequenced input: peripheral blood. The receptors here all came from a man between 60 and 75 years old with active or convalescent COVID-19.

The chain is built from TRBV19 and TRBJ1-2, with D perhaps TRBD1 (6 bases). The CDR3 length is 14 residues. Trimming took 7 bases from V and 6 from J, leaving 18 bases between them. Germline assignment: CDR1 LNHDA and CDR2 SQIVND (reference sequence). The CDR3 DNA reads TGTGCCAGTAACTTGGGACACCGGGCGGATGGCTACACCTTC. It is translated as CASNLGHRADGYTF.

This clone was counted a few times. This CDR3 is CASSLGQPSNQPQHF. The CDR3 DNA reads TGTGCCAGCAGCCTCGGACAGCCAAGCAATCAGCCCCAGCATTTT. V gene TRBV7-2 combines with J gene TRBJ1-5; tentatively, D is TRBD1 (6 bases). The CDR3 spans 15 residues. Deletions cut 5 bases from V and 1 base from J, with 12 bases between. The germline V gene encodes CDR1 SGHTA and CDR2 FQGNSA. Supplemented by reference TRBV7-2 and TRBJ1-5, the full variable domain reads GAGVSQSPSNKVTEKGKDVELRCDPISGHTALYWYRQSLGQGLEFLIYFQGNSAPDKSGLPSDRFSAERTGGSVSTLTIQRTQQEDSAVYLCASSLGQPSNQPQHFGDGTRLSIL.

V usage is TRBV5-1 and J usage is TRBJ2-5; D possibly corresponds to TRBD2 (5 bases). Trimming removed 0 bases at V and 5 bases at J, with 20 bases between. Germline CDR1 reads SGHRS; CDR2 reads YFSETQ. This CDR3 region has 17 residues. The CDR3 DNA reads TGCGCCAGCAGCTTGGGCACGATGCTGGCTAGCCAGGAGACCCAGTACTTC. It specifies CASSLGTMLASQETQYF.

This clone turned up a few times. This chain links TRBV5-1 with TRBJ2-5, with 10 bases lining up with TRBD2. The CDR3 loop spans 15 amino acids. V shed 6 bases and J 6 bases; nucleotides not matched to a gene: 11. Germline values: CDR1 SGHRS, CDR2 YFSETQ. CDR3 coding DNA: TGCGCCAGCACTAGCGGGAGTGGACATTTGAAGACCCAGTACTTC. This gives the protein CASTSGSGHLKTQYF.

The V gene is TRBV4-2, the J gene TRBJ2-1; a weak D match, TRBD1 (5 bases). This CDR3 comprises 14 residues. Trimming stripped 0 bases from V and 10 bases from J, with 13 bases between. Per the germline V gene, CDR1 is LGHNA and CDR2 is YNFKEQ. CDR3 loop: CASSQDRFPGEQFF. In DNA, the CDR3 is TGTGCCAGCAGCCAAGACCGGTTCCCAGGGGAGCAGTTCTTC.

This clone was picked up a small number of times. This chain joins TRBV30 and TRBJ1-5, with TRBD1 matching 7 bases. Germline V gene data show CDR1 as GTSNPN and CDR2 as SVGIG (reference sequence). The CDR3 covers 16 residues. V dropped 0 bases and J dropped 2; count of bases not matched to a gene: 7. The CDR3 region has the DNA TGTGCCTGGAGTGTGGGACAGCTTCATGGCAATCAGCCCCAGCATTTT. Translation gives CAWSVGQLHGNQPQHF.

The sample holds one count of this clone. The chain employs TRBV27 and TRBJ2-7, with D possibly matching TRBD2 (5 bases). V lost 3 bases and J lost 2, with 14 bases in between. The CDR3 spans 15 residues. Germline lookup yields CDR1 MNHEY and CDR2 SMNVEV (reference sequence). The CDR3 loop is CASSLASEGAYEQYF. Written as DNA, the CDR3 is TGTGCCAGCAGTTTGGCCAGCGAGGGAGCCTACGAGCAGTACTTC.

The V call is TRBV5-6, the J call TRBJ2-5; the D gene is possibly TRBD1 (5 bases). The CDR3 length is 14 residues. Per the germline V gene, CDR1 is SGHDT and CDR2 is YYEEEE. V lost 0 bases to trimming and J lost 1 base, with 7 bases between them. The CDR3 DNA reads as TGTGCCAGCAGCTTGGAAGGGGTCCAAGAGACCCAGTACTTC. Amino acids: CASSLEGVQETQYF.

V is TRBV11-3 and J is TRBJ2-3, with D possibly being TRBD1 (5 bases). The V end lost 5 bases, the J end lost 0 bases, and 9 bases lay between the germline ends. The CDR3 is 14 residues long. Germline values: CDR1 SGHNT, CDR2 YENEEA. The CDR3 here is CASSPRDSTDTQYF. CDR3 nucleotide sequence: TGTGCCAGCAGCCCCAGGGATAGCACAGATACGCAGTATTTT.

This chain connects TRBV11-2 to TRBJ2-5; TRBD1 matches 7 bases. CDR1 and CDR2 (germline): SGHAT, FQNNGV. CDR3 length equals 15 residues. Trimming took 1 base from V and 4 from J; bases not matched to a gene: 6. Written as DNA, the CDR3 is TGTGCCAGCAGCTTAGGCGCAGCAGGGGGAGAGACCCAGTACTTC. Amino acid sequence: CASSLGAAGGETQYF.

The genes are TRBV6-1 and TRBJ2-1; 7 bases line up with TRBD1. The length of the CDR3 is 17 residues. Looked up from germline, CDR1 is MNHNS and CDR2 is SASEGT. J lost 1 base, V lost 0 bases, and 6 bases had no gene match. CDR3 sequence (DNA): TGTGCCAGCAGTGAAGCGGCAGGGGGAGAGTCCTACAATGAGCAGTTCTTC. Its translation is CASSEAAGGESYNEQFF.

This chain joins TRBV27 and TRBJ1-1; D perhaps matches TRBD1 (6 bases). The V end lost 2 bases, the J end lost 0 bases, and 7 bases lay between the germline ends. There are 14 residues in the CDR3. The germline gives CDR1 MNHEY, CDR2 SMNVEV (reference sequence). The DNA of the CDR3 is TGTGCCAGCAGTTTAGGGGGCGTGAACACTGAAGCTTTCTTT. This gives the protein CASSLGGVNTEAFF.

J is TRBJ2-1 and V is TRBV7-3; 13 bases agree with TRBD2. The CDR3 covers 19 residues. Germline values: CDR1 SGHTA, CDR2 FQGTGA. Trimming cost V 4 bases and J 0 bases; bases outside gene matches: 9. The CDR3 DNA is TGTGCCAGCAGCTCCGGACTAGCGGGAGACTTGAGCTCCTACAATGAGCAGTTCTTC. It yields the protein CASSSGLAGDLSSYNEQFF. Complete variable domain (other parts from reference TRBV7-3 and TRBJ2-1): GAGVSQTPSNKVTEKGKYVELRCDPISGHTALYWYRQSLGQGPEFLIYFQGTGAADDSGLPNDRFFAVRPEGSVSTLKIQRTERGDSAVYLCASSSGLAGDLSSYNEQFFGPGTRLTVL.